Below are 8 T cell receptor beta chains sequenced from a single sample in a study of T-cell reconstitution after alpha-beta-depleted transplantation in children. Molecular barcoding with unique molecular identifiers was used for the TCRbeta library. TCRdb ran MiXCR on the PCR reads and lists one entry per CDR3 protein. The repertoire holds around 370,000 distinct CDR3 sequences, with about a tenth as singletons. This specimen was PBMCs from the stem cell graft donor, taken from the stem cell graft. Receptors were obtained from a human donor who donated a stem cell graft to a child with acute lymphoblastic leukemia.

The J gene is TRBJ1-2, the V gene TRBV2, with TRBD1 as a possible D gene (5 bases). Germline values: CDR1 SNHLY, CDR2 FYNNEI. The CDR3 contains 14 residues. The V gene lost 5 bases and the J gene lost 1 base, with 11 bases spanning the gap. CDR3 region: CASSKRGHNYGYTF. The CDR3 bases are TGTGCCAGCAGTAAAAGGGGTCATAACTATGGCTACACCTTC.

This clonotype was observed a few times. V and J are TRBV7-8 and TRBJ2-7, with TRBD2 as a possible D gene (5 bases). The CDR3 loop spans 14 amino acids. The germline gives CDR1 SGHVS, CDR2 FQNEAQ. The V gene lost 5 bases and the J gene lost 3 bases, with 14 bases spanning the gap. CDR3 nucleotides: TGTGCCAGCAGCCCGGACCCTGGGAGCTACGAGCAGTACTTC. As protein: CASSPDPGSYEQYF.

In its sample, this clonotype was seen a few times. The rearrangement uses TRBV3-1 and TRBJ2-1; D is ambiguous. Trimming cost V 5 bases and J 9 bases, with 14 bases left between them. The CDR3 has 13 residues. Germline V CDR1 and CDR2: LGHDT, YNNKEL (reference sequence). CDR3 nucleotides: TGTGCCAGCAGCTGGAGCGACGGTGGTGAGCAGTTCTTC. This sequence encodes CASSWSDGGEQFF.

The V gene is TRBV20-1, the J gene TRBJ1-6; TRBD1 might be the D (6 bases). Germline assignment: CDR1 DFQATT and CDR2 SNEGSKA (reference sequence). Between the trimmed V and J ends, which lost 3 bases and 9 bases, there was a span of 12 bases. This CDR3 is 13 amino acids long. As DNA, the CDR3 is TGCAGTGCTAGGGGGGGCGAGGCTTCACCCCTCCACTTT. Its translation is CSARGGEASPLHF.

This chain links TRBV20-1 with TRBJ1-3; D gene unclear. Germline values: CDR1 DFQATT, CDR2 SNEGSKA (reference sequence). The ends were cut back, 1 base at V and 0 bases at J, with 10 bases in the middle. This CDR3 has 15 residues. CDR3 in amino acids: CSARVVRSSGNTIYF. For the CDR3, the DNA is TGCAGTGCTAGAGTAGTCAGGAGCTCTGGAAACACCATATATTTT.

This clonotype was detected many times. The chain joins TRBV3-1 to TRBJ2-1; D is possibly TRBD1 (6 bases). The CDR3 extends over 13 amino acids. Trimming took off 4 bases at V and 4 bases at J, with 8 bases between the two ends. CDR1 and CDR2 from the germline V gene are LGHDT and YNNKEL (reference sequence). Here the CDR3 reads CASSPDRYNEQFF. The CDR3 DNA reads TGTGCCAGCAGCCCTGACAGGTACAATGAGCAGTTCTTC.

This clonotype has a handful of counts. The V gene is TRBV12-3 or TRBV12-4, the J gene TRBJ2-4, with D perhaps assigned TRBD1 or TRBD2 (6 bases each). V dropped 5 bases and J dropped 0 bases, with 20 bases sitting between them. CDR3 size: 18 residues. CDR3 in amino acids: CASSIWTARGLAKNIQYF. The CDR3 bases are TGTGCCAGCAGTATATGGACAGCCCGGGGGTTAGCCAAAAACATTCAGTACTTC.

The sample holds many counts of this clonotype. The chain combines TRBV4-3 with TRBJ2-1; 9 bases fit TRBD1. V was pared by 1 base and J by 2 bases, with 3 bases of the junction left unmatched. This CDR3 has 16 residues. In germline, CDR1 is LGHNA, CDR2 YSLEER. The CDR3 bases are TGCGCCAGCAGCCAAGCGGGACAGGGAACCTACAATGAGCAGTTCTTC. It specifies CASSQAGQGTYNEQFF.